The T cell receptor beta chain under discussion was sequenced for a study of human T cells and chemical hapten exposure. Study in general: Diagnoses of alopecia areata, totalis or universalis occurred in mostly female patients. The study's findings and limits: Among TCRs, those above 1 in 1000 frequency were unaffected by DPC sensitization.

TCRdb reanalysed the RACE reads using MiXCR and keeps one entry per CDR3 protein. The sample lists about 120,000 distinct CDR3 sequences, 12% occurring once. Time point specified: patch test 1, 2 weeks after DPC sensitization. Regarding treatment: therapeutic diphenylcyclopropenone sensitization with weekly scalp DPC. Remarks on this clonotype: The antigen remains unidentified.

This specimen was whole blood, taken in connection with sensitization to the hapten diphenylcyclopropenone (DPC). This clonotype originated in a woman in her fifties or sixties with alopecia areata. Some clones in this sample may be carry-over from other donors' samples.

The CDR3 sequence is CATGLDTIYF. The CDR3 nucleotides read TGTGCCACGGGTTTGGACACCATATATTTT. This chain links TRBV6-5 with TRBJ1-3; no clear D. The CDR3 consists of 10 residues. V lost 10 bases to trimming and J lost 8 bases, with 9 bases between them. CDR1 MNHEY and CDR2 SVGAGI come from the germline V gene.